The 17 T cell receptor beta chains listed next were all sequenced from one sample in a study of OX40 agonist ivuxolimab in advanced cancers. Profiling relied on immunoSEQ multiplex PCR, and the TCRdb table lists in-frame clones only, not all of them. This table has around 33,000 clones, approximately 90% appearing once. The input for sequencing was CD4+ or CD8+ T cells sorted from blood, taken in a trial of the OX40 agonist ivuxolimab. These receptors were collected from an adult with an advanced solid tumor such as melanoma, head and neck, liver or kidney cancer.

The genes are TRBV5-4 and TRBJ2-2, with D tentatively TRBD2 (5 bases). Looked up from germline, CDR1 is SGHNT and CDR2 is YYREEE (reference sequence). The CDR3 totals 12 residues. The V gene lost 3 bases and the J gene lost 7 bases, with 7 bases spanning the gap. CDR3 coding DNA: TGTGCCAGCAGCTGGGAGTTCGGGGAGCTGTTTTTT. It is translated as CASSWEFGELFF.

The chain carries TRBV18 and TRBJ2-7, with D perhaps being TRBD1 or TRBD2 (5 bases each). The CDR3 spans 15 residues. Germline V CDR1 and CDR2: KGHSH, LQKENI. V lost 6 bases, J lost 5 bases, and 20 bases lay in between. CDR3 sequence reads: CASSLPGPQKDEQYF. The CDR3 DNA follows: TGTGCCAGCTCGCTCCCGGGACCCCAGAAGGACGAGCAGTACTTC.

V and J are TRBV29-1 and TRBJ1-3, with 7 bases lining up with TRBD1. The CDR3 runs to 14 residues. Trimming took 5 bases from V and 3 from J; bases not matched to a gene: 7. Germline values: CDR1 SQVTM, CDR2 ANQGSEA. The CDR3 DNA reads as TGCAGCGTTCGGAGGGCAGGGGGTGGAAACACCATATATTTT. Protein product: CSVRRAGGGNTIYF.

The rearrangement joins TRBV7-3 to TRBJ2-7, with D unclear. V was clipped by 5 bases and J by 6 bases, with 17 bases between them. The CDR3 extends over 14 amino acids. Germline V gene sequence: CDR1 SGHTA, CDR2 FQGTGA. CDR3 region: CASSNSRTGGEQYF. CDR3 sequence (DNA): TGTGCCAGCAGCAACTCGCGGACGGGCGGCGAGCAGTACTTC.

The chain carries TRBV18 and TRBJ2-3; tentatively, D is TRBD1 (5 bases). Germline V gene sequence: CDR1 KGHSH, CDR2 LQKENI. The V and J ends lost 2 bases and 5 bases respectively, with 17 bases between them. This CDR3 region has 16 residues. CDR3 amino acids: CASSPAPYQGGDTQYF. CDR3 DNA: TGTGCCAGCTCACCAGCCCCTTACCAGGGCGGAGATACGCAGTATTTT.

The chain uses TRBV6-5 and TRBJ1-2; 7 nucleotides align to TRBD1. CDR1 and CDR2 (germline): MNHEY, SVGAGI. The CDR3 totals 16 residues. V lost 2 bases to trimming and J lost 2 bases; unmatched junction nucleotides: 8. The CDR3 here is CASSYRPIQGNYGYTF. CDR3 in DNA: TGTGCCAGCAGTTACCGGCCGATACAGGGGAACTATGGCTACACCTTC.

The V and J genes are TRBV5-1 and TRBJ2-1; D gene unclear. In germline, CDR1 is SGHRS, CDR2 YFSETQ. The CDR3 has 15 residues. Trimming took 4 bases from V and 0 from J, leaving 11 bases between them. The chain's CDR3 is CASSEWASSYNEQFF. As DNA, the CDR3 is TGCGCCAGCAGCGAGTGGGCCAGCTCCTACAATGAGCAGTTCTTC.

V gene TRBV2 combines with J gene TRBJ2-1; a possible D gene is TRBD1 (6 bases). Germline V CDR1 and CDR2: SNHLY, FYNNEI. The CDR3 spans 14 residues. V lost 7 bases to trimming and J lost 0 bases, with 10 bases between them. CDR3: CASTRGSSYNEQFF. Here the CDR3 DNA reads TGTGCCAGCACCAGGGGAAGCTCCTACAATGAGCAGTTCTTC.

The V call is TRBV7-2, the J call TRBJ1-1; D is unresolved. V shed 5 bases and J shed 0 bases, with 10 bases lying between them. This CDR3 has 14 residues. Germline V gene sequence: CDR1 SGHTA, CDR2 FQGNSA. The DNA for the CDR3 is TGTGCCAGCAGCCTGGAAAGGGTGAACACTGAAGCTTTCTTT. Amino acid sequence: CASSLERVNTEAFF.

The J gene is TRBJ2-5, the V gene TRBV14; possibly TRBD1 or TRBD2 for D (5 bases each). The end of the DNA fits TRBJ2-7 better, so the J call may be wrong. The CDR3 extends over 16 amino acids. CDR1 and CDR2 from the germline V gene are SGHDN and FVKESK. The CDR3 loop reads CASSQLFGRENYEQYF. CDR3 sequence (DNA): TGTGCCAGCAGCCAACTTTTTGGCAGGGAGAACTACGAGCAGTACTTC.

The V call is TRBV4-2, the J call TRBJ2-1; D might be TRBD2 (7 bases). Deletions cut 4 bases from V and 1 base from J, with 17 bases between. Germline V gene data show CDR1 as LGHNA and CDR2 as YNFKEQ. The CDR3 has 17 amino acids. CDR3 in DNA: TGTGCCAGCAGCCTCTCGGGGGCCGGGAGGTCCTACAATGAGCAGTTCTTC. Translated: CASSLSGAGRSYNEQFF.

The chain links TRBV6-5 to TRBJ1-1; unclear D gene. The germline V and J ends were trimmed by 6 bases and 8 bases, with 10 bases remaining between them. The CDR3 totals 11 residues. Per the germline V gene, CDR1 is MNHEY and CDR2 is SVGAGI. CDR3 sequence: CASRLWGEAFF. The DNA of the CDR3 is TGTGCCAGCAGATTGTGGGGAGAAGCTTTCTTT.

The rearrangement joins TRBV5-4 to TRBJ2-6, with a possible D match to TRBD2 (5 bases). Trimming left V 2 bases short and J 6 bases short, with 6 bases between. CDR3 length equals 13 residues. Germline CDR1 reads SGHNT; CDR2 reads YYREEE (reference sequence). CDR3 in amino acids: CASSFSEANVLTF. DNA for the CDR3: TGTGCCAGCAGCTTTAGCGAGGCCAACGTCCTGACTTTC.

The V and J genes are TRBV7-2 and TRBJ2-3, with D uncertain. This CDR3 is built from 15 residues. CDR1 is SGHTA and CDR2 is FQGNSA in the germline V gene. V was cut by 4 bases and J by 6 bases, with 17 bases left in between. CDR3: CASSSTITHGDTQYF. The CDR3 nucleotides are TGTGCCAGCAGCTCTACTATTACTCATGGGGATACGCAGTATTTT.

The chain carries TRBV27 and TRBJ1-5; D not certain. The CDR3 length is 16 residues. The germline V gene encodes CDR1 MNHEY and CDR2 SMNVEV (reference sequence). Trimming removed 2 bases at V and 4 bases at J, with 15 bases between. Here the CDR3 DNA reads TGTGCCAGCAGTTTAAGTGTATCGGGGAGGAATCAGCCCCAGCATTTT. Its translation is CASSLSVSGRNQPQHF.

The rearrangement links TRBV5-1 to TRBJ1-2, with unresolved D. V gave up 1 base and J gave up 8 bases, with 12 bases separating them. The germline CDR1 and CDR2 sequences are SGHRS and YFSETQ. There are 13 residues in the CDR3. The CDR3 coding sequence is TGCGCCAGCAGCTTGTCCCTGGGCGAGGGCTACACCTTC. It yields the protein CASSLSLGEGYTF.

The V and J genes are TRBV4-1 and TRBJ1-2; D remains ambiguous. Deletions cut 4 bases from V and 1 base from J, with 7 bases between. This CDR3 has 13 amino acids. CDR1 is MGHRA, CDR2 YSYEKL, per germline. The CDR3 coding sequence is TGCGCCAGCAGCCGGAGAGGTAACTATGGCTACACCTTC. Its translation is CASSRRGNYGYTF.